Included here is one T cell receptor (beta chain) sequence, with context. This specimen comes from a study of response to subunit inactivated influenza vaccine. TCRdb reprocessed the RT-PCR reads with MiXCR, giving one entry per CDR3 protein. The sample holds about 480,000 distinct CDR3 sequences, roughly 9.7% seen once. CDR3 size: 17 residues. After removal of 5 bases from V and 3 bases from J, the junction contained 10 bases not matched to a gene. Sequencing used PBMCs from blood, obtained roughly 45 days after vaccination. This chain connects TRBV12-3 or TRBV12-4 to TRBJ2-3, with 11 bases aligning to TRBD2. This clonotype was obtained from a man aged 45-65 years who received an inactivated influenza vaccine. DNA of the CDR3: TGTGCCAGCAGTCCCCCGGGCACTAGCGGGGGAACAGATACGCAGTATTTT. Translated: CASSPPGTSGGTDTQYF.